This T cell receptor (beta chain) was sequenced for a study of vaccination effects on CD4 cells after COVID-19. Study-wide points: Few convalescent patients were included, and no early post-infection timepoints were sampled. Cross-reactivity toward common cold coronaviruses was confined to only 1 of 255 vaccine-induced clones in healthy vaccinees.

After expansion with viral peptide pools in the ViraFEST assay, antigen-specific CD4+ T cells were sequenced. The culture ran for nine to eleven days, and then CD4+ T cells were isolated. Previously uninfected by SARS-CoV-2, the vaccine recipients also showed negative nucleocapsid antibodies. Supplemented with 8.5 to 10 IU/ml IL-2 and 7.5 to 10 ug/ml peptides, fewer than 2.5 million PBMC per well were kept in culture. Assay: immunoSEQ multiplex PCR; the TCRdb copy retains only in-frame clones and omits some. The sample lists about 71,000 clones, around 76% occurring once. With respect to this clone: Its antigen is unidentified.

The germline gives CDR1 GTSNPN, CDR2 SVGIG (reference sequence). CDR3 size: 14 residues. Trimming shortened V by 2 bases and J by 0 bases, and 10 bases separated the two germline ends. The TCR was taken from a human donor who received a COVID-19 vaccine. Sample: CD4+ T cells from PBMCs cultured with HCoV-OC43 spike peptides, taken before COVID-19 vaccination. Subset of the sample: HCoV-OC43 spike overlapping peptide pool stimulation. The chain carries TRBV30 and TRBJ1-2, with a possible D match to TRBD1 (6 bases). The CDR3 reads CAWSRTAANYGYTF. CDR3 bases: TGTGCCTGGAGTCGGACAGCGGCTAACTATGGCTACACCTTC.